The 5 T cell receptor beta chains listed next were all sequenced from one sample in a study of CD8 T cells in Susac syndrome. Reverse transcription of roughly 0.45 to 1 ug RNA used random hexamers. Each CDR3 protein gets one entry after TCRdb re-called the immunoSEQ multiplex PCR reads with MiXCR. Of 200,000 to 250,000 distinct CDR3 sequences in the sample, roughly 92% were seen once. Sequenced input: CD8+ T cells from PBMCs. Receptors were obtained from a human donor with multiple sclerosis.

The CDR3 here is CSASHMGTEAFF. CDR3 nucleotides: TGCAGTGCTAGTCATATGGGCACTGAAGCTTTCTTT. The chain uses TRBV20-1 and TRBJ1-1; D is undetermined. This CDR3 is 12 amino acids long. Germline-derived CDR1 and CDR2 are DFQATT and SNEGSKA (reference sequence). V lost 3 bases to trimming and J lost 4 bases, with 9 bases between them.

On this clonotype: The CDR3 ends on some other residue instead of the conserved phenylalanine or tryptophan, so this is likely a read error. The DNA is omitted, as the CDR3 cannot be located on it reliably, and the CDR3 follows TCRdb's listing. The V gene is TRBV7-9, the J gene TRBJ2-1; the table names TRBD1, a call not compared with the DNA. The CDR3 spans 14 amino acids, including both terminal residues. Looked up from germline, CDR1 is SEHNR and CDR2 is FQNEAQ (reference sequence). The CDR3 sequence: CASSLAIPDCPVPL.

The rearrangement uses TRBV2 and TRBJ2-1; 7 nucleotides match TRBD2. The CDR3 sequence is 13 residues long. The V segment lost 9 bases and the J segment 8 bases; nucleotides outside the gene matches: 10. Germline CDR1 SNHLY, CDR2 FYNNEI. CDR3 bases: TGTGCCAGGAAGCAGGGAGGGTGGGATGAGCAGTTCTTC. It encodes CARKQGGWDEQFF.

This clonotype was detected only once. The rearrangement links TRBV29-1 to TRBJ2-1; 10 bases map to TRBD2. This CDR3 has 16 amino acids. Germline lookup yields CDR1 SQVTM and CDR2 ANQGSEA. J lost 7 bases, V lost 5 bases, and 14 bases had no gene match. In DNA, the CDR3 is TGCAGCGTTCCCCAAGGGCTAGCGGGGGACCTGAATGAGCAGTTCTTC. Protein sequence: CSVPQGLAGDLNEQFF.

The V and J genes are TRBV12-3 or TRBV12-4 and TRBJ2-5, with D perhaps TRBD1 or TRBD2 (6 bases each). This CDR3 spans 16 amino acids. Trimming removed 2 bases at V and 4 bases at J, with 17 bases between. The CDR3 loop reads CASSLLGGRSIETQYF. The CDR3 DNA reads TGTGCCAGCAGTTTATTAGGGGGGAGATCGATAGAGACCCAGTACTTC.